This passage covers 9 T cell receptor beta chains from one sample sequenced in a study of T cells in Graves' hyperthyroidism and ophthalmopathy. Using RNA transcripts as the source, TCR beta CDR3 regions were amplified. First-round RT-PCR with HTBI primers amplified the TCR CDR3 region. TCRdb processed the multiplex PCR reads anew with MiXCR; each CDR3 protein has one entry. The sample holds 750,000 to 950,000 distinct CDR3 sequences, over 35% seen once. The sample taken for sequencing was blood. These receptors all come from a young man with Graves' hyperthyroidism.

This clonotype was observed a few times. The gene calls are TRBV15 and TRBJ2-7; TRBD1 aligns across 8 bases. V dropped 2 bases and J dropped 5; count of bases not matched to a gene: 11. The germline V gene has CDR1 LNHNV and CDR2 YYDKDF (reference sequence). The CDR3 sequence is 16 residues long. The CDR3 is CATSRSSWAGGDEQYF. The CDR3, as DNA: TGTGCCACCAGCAGATCCTCTTGGGCAGGGGGCGACGAGCAGTACTTC.

This clonotype occurred many times. J is TRBJ1-2 and V is TRBV29-1; 7 bases fit TRBD1. The V segment lost 6 bases and the J segment 4 bases; nucleotides outside the gene matches: 14. The length of the CDR3 is 15 residues. Germline lookup yields CDR1 SQVTM and CDR2 ANQGSEA. The CDR3 region is CSVDNTGAGFYGYTF. In nucleotides, the CDR3 is TGCAGCGTGGACAATACAGGGGCGGGATTCTATGGCTACACCTTC.

This rearrangement joins TRBV19 to TRBJ2-7; 10 bases map to TRBD1. V was pared by 3 bases and J by 6 bases, with 2 bases of the junction left unmatched. This CDR3 is built from 13 residues. CDR1 and CDR2 (germline): LNHDA, SQIVND (reference sequence). This CDR3 is CASSMDRGFEQYF. The CDR3 bases are TGTGCCAGTAGTATGGACAGGGGGTTCGAGCAGTACTTC.

Notes on this clonotype: The CDR3 does not end in the conserved phenylalanine or tryptophan, so this is likely a read error. This chain uses TRBV7-9 with TRBJ2-5; D is possibly TRBD2 (6 bases). Trimming left V 3 bases short and J 5 bases short, with 13 bases between. Germline V gives CDR1 SEHNR, CDR2 FQNEAQ (reference sequence). This CDR3 region has 14 residues. The CDR3 reads CASSFPGEWETQYS. For the CDR3, the DNA is TGTGCCAGCAGCTTCCCGGGAGAATGGGAGACCCAGTACTCC.

This clonotype was counted many times. The CDR3 region has the DNA TGTGCCAGTGCTACAGGGTTCACTGAAGCTTTCTTT. Its protein is CASATGFTEAFF. The V gene is TRBV2, the J gene TRBJ1-1; D perhaps matches TRBD1 (6 bases). Germline lookup yields CDR1 SNHLY and CDR2 FYNNEI. Trimming removed 9 bases from V and 4 bases from J, with 12 bases in between. The CDR3 loop spans 12 amino acids.

Notes on this clonotype: A much larger clone differs by one base, so this may be a read error. The V and J genes are TRBV5-1 and TRBJ2-5, with D maybe TRBD1 (6 bases). This CDR3 comprises 14 residues. CDR1 and CDR2 (germline): SGHRS, YFSETQ. CDR3 region: CAGSFFDRQETQYF. The CDR3 region has the DNA TGCGCCGGCAGCTTCTTCGACAGGCAAGAGACCCAGTACTTC.

This clonotype was counted at least ten times. The rearrangement joins TRBV29-1 to TRBJ2-7; D not certain. V dropped 6 bases and J dropped 3 bases, with 9 bases sitting between them. The CDR3 has 11 amino acids. Germline V CDR1 and CDR2: SQVTM, ANQGSEA. The chain's CDR3 is CSVWALYEQYF. DNA of the CDR3: TGCAGCGTCTGGGCCCTCTACGAGCAGTACTTC.

This clonotype was detected ten times or more. The CDR3 sequence is CASSIAGRNTGELFF. The CDR3 DNA follows: TGCGCCAGCAGCATAGCGGGACGGAACACCGGGGAGCTGTTTTTT. V usage is TRBV5-1 and J usage is TRBJ2-2, with 8 positions matching TRBD2. V was pared by 4 bases and J by 1 base, with 3 bases of the junction left unmatched. CDR1 is SGHRS and CDR2 is YFSETQ in the germline V gene. The CDR3 loop spans 15 amino acids.

This clonotype came up a few times. V usage is TRBV9 and J usage is TRBJ1-1; TRBD1 might be the D (5 bases). The CDR3 contains 12 residues. Trimming removed 0 bases from V and 7 bases from J, with 7 bases in between. Germline-derived CDR1 and CDR2 are SGDLS and YYNGEE. This chain's CDR3 is CASSVEGNEAFF. The DNA of the CDR3 is TGTGCCAGCAGCGTAGAGGGGAATGAAGCTTTCTTT.